These 2 T cell receptor beta chains were sequenced from one sample in a study of cytomegalovirus exposure and HLA in healthy donors. Vbeta (60) and Jbeta (13) primers were used in the PCR. Profiling relied on immunoSEQ multiplex PCR, and the TCRdb table lists in-frame clones only, not all of them. Among approximately 150,000 clones listed, around 77% were seen once. The sequenced material came from PBMCs. These TCRs come from a man in his forties in good health and CMV-seronegative.

This sequence joins TRBV18 and TRBJ1-1, with 8 bases identical to TRBD1. Unmatched junction bases numbered 2, after V lost 4 bases and J lost 10 bases. Germline CDR1 KGHSH, CDR2 LQKENI. The CDR3 loop spans 11 amino acids. The chain's CDR3 is CASSLTGGAFF. DNA for the CDR3: TGTGCCAGCTCACTTACAGGGGGAGCTTTCTTT.

This chain connects TRBV29-1 to TRBJ2-2, with TRBD2 matching 13 bases. CDR1 SQVTM and CDR2 ANQGSEA come from the germline V gene. The CDR3 is made up of 16 amino acids. Trimming removed 3 bases from V and 7 bases from J; junction bases left unmatched: 8. The CDR3 DNA is TGCAGCGTTGAGGGGACTAGCGGGGCCTTAAGCGGGGAGCTGTTTTTT. Protein product: CSVEGTSGALSGELFF.